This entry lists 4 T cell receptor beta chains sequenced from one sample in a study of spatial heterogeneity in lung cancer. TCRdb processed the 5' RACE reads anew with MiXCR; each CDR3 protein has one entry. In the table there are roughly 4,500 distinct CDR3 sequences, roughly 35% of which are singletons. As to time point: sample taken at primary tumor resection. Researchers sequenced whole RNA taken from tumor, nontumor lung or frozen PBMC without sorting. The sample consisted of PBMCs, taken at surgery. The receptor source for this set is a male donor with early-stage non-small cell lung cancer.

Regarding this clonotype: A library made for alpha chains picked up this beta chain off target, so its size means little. This chain's CDR3 is CATSDPGPQGGGETQYF. The CDR3 DNA reads TGTGCCACCAGTGATCCGGGACCACAGGGAGGGGGTGAGACCCAGTACTTC. The chain is built from TRBV24-1 and TRBJ2-5; perhaps TRBD2 as D (7 bases). CDR3 length equals 17 residues. Germline-derived CDR1 and CDR2 are KGHDR and SFDVKD. Between the trimmed V and J ends, which lost 3 bases and 5 bases, there was a span of 21 bases.

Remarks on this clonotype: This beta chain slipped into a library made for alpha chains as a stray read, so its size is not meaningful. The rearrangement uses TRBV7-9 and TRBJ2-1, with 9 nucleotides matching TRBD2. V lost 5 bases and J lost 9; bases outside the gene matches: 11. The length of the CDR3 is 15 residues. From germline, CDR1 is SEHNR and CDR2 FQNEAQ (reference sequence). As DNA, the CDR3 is TGTGCCAGCAGCGACCCTACTAGCGGGTTCGCTGAGCAGTTCTTC. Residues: CASSDPTSGFAEQFF.

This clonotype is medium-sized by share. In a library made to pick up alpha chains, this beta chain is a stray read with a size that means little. In DNA form, the CDR3 reads TGTGCCAGCAGCGTAGTACGGCGGCGAGTAGCGGGACGCCGGAACTACGAGCAGTACTTC. Protein: CASSVVRRRVAGRRNYEQYF. V gene TRBV9 combines with J gene TRBJ2-7; 8 nucleotides line up with TRBD2. V was clipped by 0 bases and J by 3 bases; unmatched bases: 20. Germline V gives CDR1 SGDLS, CDR2 YYNGEE. The CDR3 consists of 20 residues.

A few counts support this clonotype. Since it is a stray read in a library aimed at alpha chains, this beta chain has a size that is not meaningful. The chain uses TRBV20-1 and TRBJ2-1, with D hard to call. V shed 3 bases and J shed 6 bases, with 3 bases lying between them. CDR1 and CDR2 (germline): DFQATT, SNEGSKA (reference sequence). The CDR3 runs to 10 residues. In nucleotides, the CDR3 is TGCAGTGCTAGGTCCAATGAGCAGTTCTTC. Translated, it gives CSARSNEQFF.